The subject of this entry is one T cell receptor (beta chain). Authors' analysis steps: Reference gene primers were amplified, and this amplification served to estimate nucleated cell counts. Generated by immunoSEQ multiplex PCR, the TCRdb table keeps only in-frame clones and is missing some. V and J calls and clone size are given by that table; D and trimming were obtained from the DNA. The sample contains 150,000 to 200,000 clones, over 70% of which appear only once. The source of the sample is a study of blood T cell repertoires in COVID-19. The sequence came from a man aged 60 to 69 with active or convalescent COVID-19. Sequences were obtained from peripheral blood.

DNA for the CDR3: TGTGCCAGCTCACCTGGGGGCCCGGAACAGAAAGGCATTCAGTACTTC. It translates to CASSPGGPEQKGIQYF. The genes are TRBV18 and TRBJ2-4, with D possibly TRBD1 on 6 matching bases. CDR3 length: 16 residues. Trimming took off 3 bases at V and 9 bases at J, with 21 bases between the two ends. Per the germline V gene, CDR1 is KGHSH and CDR2 is LQKENI. The full variable domain, rest sourced from reference TRBV18 and TRBJ2-4, is NAGVMQNPRHLVRRRGQEARLRCSPMKGHSHVYWYRQLPEEGLKFMVYLQKENIIDESGMPKERFSAEFPKEGPSILRIQQVVRGDSAAYFCASSPGGPEQKGIQYFGAGTRLSVL.